This TCR beta chain was obtained from a study of PD-1 blockade in classical Hodgkin lymphoma. Data came from immunoSEQ multiplex PCR; TCRdb stores just in-frame clones and leaves some out. This table holds about 26,000 clones, 82% found once. Each patient experienced a relapse that followed autologous stem cell transplantation, and brentuximab vedotin exposure varied. The germline gives CDR1 LGHNA, CDR2 YNFKEQ. There are 14 residues in the CDR3. V trimming: 5 bases; J trimming: 7 bases; junction bases outside the gene matches: 9. The specimen comprised peripheral blood mononuclear cells (PBMCs), sampled before the second cycle of nivolumab. The V call is TRBV4-2, the J call TRBJ2-7, with 9 bases matching TRBD2. The clonotype originates from a human donor with classical Hodgkin lymphoma. The CDR3 here is CASSVSGGSGEQYF. The CDR3 DNA sequence: TGTGCCAGCAGCGTTAGCGGGGGTTCGGGGGAGCAGTACTTC.